One and the same sample provided the 18 T cell receptor beta chains below, sequenced in a study of T-cell reconstitution after alpha-beta-depleted transplantation in children. The TCRbeta library was prepared with unique molecular identifiers. One entry per CDR3 protein results from TCRdb running MiXCR on the PCR reads. The data contain roughly 610,000 distinct CDR3 sequences, 10% to 13% of them singletons. The source was PBMCs from the stem cell graft donor, collected from the stem cell graft. The receptor source for this set is a human donor who donated a stem cell graft to a child with acute myeloid leukemia.

The chain employs TRBV7-8 and TRBJ2-3; 11 nucleotides match TRBD2. Germline lookup yields CDR1 SGHVS and CDR2 FQNEAQ. Trimming took 3 bases from V and 6 from J; bases not matched to a gene: 5. The CDR3 totals 15 residues. CDR3 nucleotides: TGTGCCAGCAGCTTCCTGACTAGCGGGAAGGATACGCAGTATTTT. As protein: CASSFLTSGKDTQYF.

This clonotype was picked up many times. The chain combines TRBV6-5 with TRBJ2-1, with TRBD1 as a possible D gene (5 bases). Germline V gene data show CDR1 as MNHEY and CDR2 as SVGAGI. V lost 2 bases to trimming and J lost 6 bases, with 17 bases between them. This CDR3 region has 16 residues. The DNA for the CDR3 is TGTGCCAGCAGTTACCCGGCTAGAGGAAGGGGCAATGAGCAGTTCTTC. It codes for CASSYPARGRGNEQFF.

This clonotype occurred many times. The chain is built from TRBV4-1 and TRBJ2-7, with a weak D call TRBD1 (6 bases). Germline assignment: CDR1 MGHRA and CDR2 YSYEKL. The CDR3 extends over 14 amino acids. Trimming took off 1 base at V and 6 bases at J, with 13 bases between the two ends. CDR3 residues: CASSQVAGVREQYF. The CDR3 bases are TGCGCCAGCAGCCAAGTGGCAGGGGTACGCGAGCAGTACTTC.

This chain links TRBV20-1 with TRBJ2-7; D is possibly TRBD1 (6 bases). This CDR3 spans 14 amino acids. Germline assignment: CDR1 DFQATT and CDR2 SNEGSKA (reference sequence). V lost 5 bases and J lost 1, with 15 bases in between. The CDR3 sequence: CSAARQGNSYEQYF. The CDR3 region has the DNA TGCAGTGCTGCGAGGCAGGGGAATTCCTACGAGCAGTACTTC.

Ten or more counts support this clonotype. The chain is built from TRBV29-1 and TRBJ2-7; 7 bases match TRBD2. The CDR3 contains 13 residues. From germline, CDR1 is SQVTM and CDR2 ANQGSEA. V lost 7 bases to trimming and J lost 6 bases; unmatched junction nucleotides: 12. The CDR3 reads CSASGTNRAEQYF. CDR3 in DNA: TGCAGCGCCTCCGGGACTAACCGGGCCGAGCAGTACTTC.

The gene calls are TRBV20-1 and TRBJ1-5, with 7 bases fitting TRBD1. V trimming: 0 bases; J trimming: 0 bases; junction bases outside the gene matches: 2. CDR1 is DFQATT, CDR2 SNEGSKA, per germline (reference sequence). The CDR3 runs 15 residues. The CDR3 coding sequence is TGCAGTGCTAGAGATCCAGGGGGTAGCAATCAGCCCCAGCATTTT. It yields the protein CSARDPGGSNQPQHF.

This clonotype has more than one count but fewer than ten. The rearrangement uses TRBV29-1 and TRBJ2-7, with 7 bases matching TRBD2. CDR3 length: 13 residues. The V gene's germline CDR1 is SQVTM and CDR2 ANQGSEA. V lost 3 bases and J lost 5; bases outside the gene matches: 7. The CDR3 DNA is TGCAGCGTTGACGGGCTAGCGGACCACGAGCAGTACTTC. Its protein is CSVDGLADHEQYF.

This clonotype was seen more than once but under ten times. The J gene is TRBJ1-1, the V gene TRBV29-1; the D is unclear. V was pared by 7 bases and J by 1 base, with 13 bases between. The CDR3 totals 13 residues. Germline values: CDR1 SQVTM, CDR2 ANQGSEA. The CDR3 nucleotides read TGCAGCGGCCGATCCGGATCGAACACTGAAGCTTTCTTT. Translating it yields CSGRSGSNTEAFF.

This clonotype appeared a few times. This chain joins TRBV20-1 and TRBJ2-1; 8 bases match TRBD2. The CDR3 totals 18 residues. Germline assignment: CDR1 DFQATT and CDR2 SNEGSKA (reference sequence). Trimming cost V 6 bases and J 3 bases; bases outside gene matches: 19. CDR3 region: CSAPGRKRLASFYNEQFF. The CDR3 bases are TGCAGTGCCCCGGGTCGCAAAAGACTAGCGAGCTTCTACAATGAGCAGTTCTTC.

The chain joins TRBV12-3 or TRBV12-4 to TRBJ2-7; 13 bases line up with TRBD2. CDR3 length equals 20 residues. Losses at the gene ends were 9 bases for V and 4 bases for J; bases not matched to a gene: 24. The CDR3 is CASKGGYGLAGVHGAYEQYF. The CDR3 DNA reads as TGTGCCAGTAAGGGGGGATACGGACTAGCGGGAGTCCATGGGGCTTACGAGCAGTACTTC.

This clonotype was detected many times. The chain is built from TRBV7-8 and TRBJ2-1, with D hard to call. The germline V gene has CDR1 SGHVS and CDR2 FQNEAQ. Trimming stripped 4 bases from V and 10 bases from J, with 8 bases between. CDR3 length: 11 residues. The CDR3 spells CASSYGLEQFF. For the CDR3, the DNA is TGTGCCAGCAGCTATGGGTTAGAGCAGTTCTTC.

J is TRBJ2-1 and V is TRBV4-3; TRBD1 is a possible D gene (6 bases). CDR1 is LGHNA, CDR2 YSLEER, per germline. Trimming cost V 3 bases and J 4 bases, with 10 bases left between them. The CDR3 contains 14 residues. The CDR3 bases are TGCGCCAGCAGCCAGGTACAGGGTTACAATGAGCAGTTCTTC. Encoded protein: CASSQVQGYNEQFF.

This clonotype turned up a few times. This chain joins TRBV4-3 and TRBJ2-5; 7 bases line up with TRBD2. Losses at the gene ends were 1 base for V and 5 bases for J; bases not matched to a gene: 10. The CDR3 sequence is 16 residues long. Germline lookup yields CDR1 LGHNA and CDR2 YSLEER. For the CDR3, the DNA is TGCGCCAGCAGCCAAGGCCCCACTAGCGTGGGTGAGACCCAGTACTTC. Encoded protein: CASSQGPTSVGETQYF.

This clonotype was picked up a small number of times. The V call is TRBV11-1, the J call TRBJ2-6, with D perhaps matching TRBD1 (6 bases). CDR1 SGHAT and CDR2 FQDESV come from the germline V gene (reference sequence). The ends were cut back, 2 bases at V and 4 bases at J, with 18 bases in the middle. This CDR3 is built from 18 residues. CDR3 sequence (DNA): TGTGCCAGCAGCTTAAAGGACAGAGGGCCAGGAGGGGCCAACGTCCTGACTTTC. This encodes CASSLKDRGPGGANVLTF.

The chain recombines TRBV20-1 with TRBJ2-3; D not certain. This CDR3 comprises 15 residues. Germline V gene sequence: CDR1 DFQATT, CDR2 SNEGSKA (reference sequence). V was clipped by 0 bases and J by 6 bases, with 16 bases between them. The CDR3 coding sequence is TGCAGTGCTAGAGATTTGCTCTCTGTTCGGGATACGCAGTATTTT. Amino acid sequence: CSARDLLSVRDTQYF.

This clonotype was found a few times. The V and J genes are TRBV6-2 or TRBV6-3 and TRBJ2-4, with D hard to call. V was clipped by 6 bases and J by 0 bases, with 15 bases between them. Germline CDR1 reads MNHEY; CDR2 reads SVGEGT. This CDR3 has 16 amino acids. Here the CDR3 DNA reads TGTGCCAGCAGCCTTGACTCGTCTATAGCCAAAAACATTCAGTACTTC. It is translated as CASSLDSSIAKNIQYF.

This CDR3 reads CASSPGAGGPGEQYF. CDR3 in DNA: TGCGCCAGCAGCCCCGGGGCGGGAGGGCCGGGGGAGCAGTACTTC. This chain joins TRBV4-3 and TRBJ2-7; TRBD2 agrees at 9 bases. The ends lost 4 bases at V and 7 bases at J; junction bases unmatched: 11. Per the germline V gene, CDR1 is LGHNA and CDR2 is YSLEER. There are 15 residues in the CDR3.

The rearrangement uses TRBV29-1 and TRBJ1-1; no reliable D call. The germline V gene encodes CDR1 SQVTM and CDR2 ANQGSEA. The CDR3 covers 12 residues. The V end was cut by 7 bases, the J end by 1 base, with 10 bases between. The CDR3 loop is CSAGGSNTEAFF. CDR3 coding DNA: TGCAGCGCCGGAGGATCGAACACTGAAGCTTTCTTT.